Shown below are 24 T cell receptor beta chains from a single sample sequenced in a study of blood T cells in healthy people across ages. PCR was performed a second time for 7 to 11 cycles using a sample-barcoded 5' primer and a J-beta primer mix. Using its own MiXCR run on the 5' RACE reads, TCRdb lists one record per CDR3 protein. The table has roughly 500,000 distinct CDR3 sequences, 27% seen once. The sequencing input was blood. The receptors here all came from a woman aged 65 to 85 in good health.

This clonotype appeared a few times. This chain uses TRBV2 with TRBJ2-2; unclear D gene. From germline, CDR1 is SNHLY and CDR2 FYNNEI. This CDR3 comprises 13 residues. Deletions cut 6 bases from V and 2 bases from J, with 7 bases between. The CDR3 spells CASRVDNTGELFF. The DNA for the CDR3 is TGTGCCAGCAGGGTGGACAACACCGGGGAGCTGTTTTTT.

In its sample, this clonotype was seen many times. An end of the junction differs from the germline gene, which may be a read error. This chain connects TRBV5-1 to TRBJ2-3, with D uncertain. This CDR3 spans 13 amino acids. Germline-derived CDR1 and CDR2 are SGHRS and YFSETQ. DNA for the CDR3: TGTGCCAGCAGCTTAGTCCCCACAGATACGCAGTATTTT. This encodes CASSLVPTDTQYF.

The chain couples TRBV10-3 to TRBJ1-1; D not certain. Trimming took off 2 bases at V and 2 bases at J, with 6 bases between the two ends. This CDR3 is 13 amino acids long. The germline V gene encodes CDR1 ENHRY and CDR2 SYGVKD. The CDR3 region has the DNA TGTGCCATCAGTGAGACAGTTAACACTGAAGCTTTCTTT. This encodes CAISETVNTEAFF.

The J gene is TRBJ2-1, the V gene TRBV6-1, with TRBD1 as a possible D gene (6 bases). Looked up from germline, CDR1 is MNHNS and CDR2 is SASEGT. There are 15 residues in the CDR3. V was clipped by 7 bases and J by 7 bases, with 20 bases between them. The CDR3 sequence is CASILGQTQNNEQFF. The CDR3 nucleotides read TGTGCCAGCATTCTAGGACAGACCCAGAATAATGAGCAGTTCTTC.

The rearrangement joins TRBV11-1 to TRBJ2-7, with TRBD2 matching 7 bases. The CDR3 is 14 amino acids. Germline V gene lookup returns CDR1 SGHAT and CDR2 FQDESV (reference sequence). The J segment lost 3 bases and the V segment lost 5 bases, leaving 7 bases of the junction unmatched. The CDR3 is CASSPRTSRYEQYF. CDR3 bases: TGTGCCAGCAGCCCCCGGACTAGTCGCTACGAGCAGTACTTC.

This clonotype was observed a handful of times. The chain joins TRBV29-1 to TRBJ1-5, with 8 bases matching TRBD1. Looked up from germline, CDR1 is SQVTM and CDR2 is ANQGSEA. V shed 7 bases, J shed 5 bases, and the junction held 10 bases outside the gene matches. This CDR3 comprises 14 residues. The CDR3 protein is CSGQDRVPYQPQHF. CDR3 nucleotide sequence: TGCAGCGGCCAGGACAGGGTCCCATATCAGCCCCAGCATTTT.

With respect to this clonotype: The junction and the germline gene differ at one end; a read error may be behind it. The V gene is TRBV6-2 or TRBV6-3, the J gene TRBJ1-2, with TRBD1 as a possible D gene (5 bases). The CDR3 has 15 amino acids. The germline gives CDR1 MNHEY, CDR2 SVGEGT. The CDR3 loop is CASRLSEGFSSSWNF. CDR3 nucleotides: TGTGCCAGCAGACTCTCGGAGGGGTTCTCCAGCAGCTGGAACTTC.

This clonotype was picked up a small number of times. V usage is TRBV20-1 and J usage is TRBJ2-3; possibly TRBD2 for D (6 bases). This CDR3 comprises 15 residues. The germline V and J ends were trimmed by 3 bases and 5 bases, with 18 bases remaining between them. Germline V gene data show CDR1 as DFQATT and CDR2 as SNEGSKA (reference sequence). The DNA of the CDR3 is TGCAGTGCTAGCGGGGGATTGCCTCTGGGAGATACGCAGTATTTT. Encoded protein: CSASGGLPLGDTQYF.

The chain links TRBV15 to TRBJ2-5; perhaps TRBD1 as D (5 bases). The CDR3 runs to 14 residues. Per the germline V gene, CDR1 is LNHNV and CDR2 is YYDKDF (reference sequence). V was cut by 2 bases and J by 7 bases, with 14 bases left in between. The CDR3 DNA is TGTGCCACCAGCAGATGGACGGACATCAGGACCCAGTACTTC. Its translation is CATSRWTDIRTQYF.

This clonotype has only a few counts. The chain links TRBV29-1 to TRBJ1-2; 9 bases line up with TRBD1. CDR3 length: 13 residues. The germline CDR1 and CDR2 sequences are SQVTM and ANQGSEA. The junction had 10 bases not matched to a gene; V was cut back by 7 bases and J by 7 bases. CDR3 in amino acids: CSDLSDRGFGYTF. The CDR3 DNA follows: TGCAGCGACCTGTCGGACAGGGGATTTGGCTACACCTTC.

This clonotype has just a few counts. The genes are TRBV27 and TRBJ2-5; 9 bases agree with TRBD1. Judging by the DNA end, TRBJ2-1 fits better; the J call may be wrong. Germline CDR1 is MNHEY and CDR2 is SMNVEV (reference sequence). The CDR3 has 16 amino acids. The CDR3 is CASRSGTGRRYDEQFF. CDR3 nucleotide sequence: TGTGCCAGCCGATCCGGGACAGGGAGGAGGTATGATGAGCAGTTCTTC.

This sequence joins TRBV20-1 and TRBJ1-3; D is uncertain. The CDR3 extends over 14 amino acids. The germline V gene encodes CDR1 DFQATT and CDR2 SNEGSKA (reference sequence). V was shortened by 3 bases and J by 0 bases, with 9 bases between the two germline ends. CDR3: CSARPDTSGNTIYF. The CDR3 DNA reads as TGCAGTGCTAGGCCCGACACCTCTGGAAACACCATATATTTT.

This clonotype was counted once. The rearrangement uses TRBV6-2 or TRBV6-3 and TRBJ1-1; 8 bases agree with TRBD1. The CDR3 loop spans 14 amino acids. Germline assignment: CDR1 MNHEY and CDR2 SVGEGT. DNA for the CDR3: TGTGCGGCAGGGGGCGGAAATGTGAACACTGAAGCTTTCTTT. This codes for CAAGGGNVNTEAFF.

V gene TRBV12-3 or TRBV12-4 combines with J gene TRBJ2-1; D gene ambiguous. CDR3 length: 15 amino acids. Trimming left V 5 bases short and J 3 bases short, with 14 bases between. The CDR3 coding sequence is TGTGCCAGCAGTCCCCGCATAGTAGGCTACAATGAGCAGTTCTTC. This encodes CASSPRIVGYNEQFF.

The rearrangement links TRBV5-1 to TRBJ2-3, with D perhaps TRBD1 (7 bases). Germline V gene lookup returns CDR1 SGHRS and CDR2 YFSETQ. Trimming shortened V by 5 bases and J by 5 bases, and 15 bases separated the two germline ends. The CDR3 contains 14 residues. This CDR3 is CASRIQGEEDTQYF. The CDR3 region has the DNA TGCGCCAGCAGAATTCAGGGGGAGGAAGATACGCAGTATTTT. Based on the CDR3 plus reference TRBV5-1 and TRBJ2-3, the full variable domain is KAGVTQTPRYLIKTRGQQVTLSCSPISGHRSVSWYQQTPGQGLQFLFEYFSETQRNKGNFPGRFSGRQFSNSRSEMNVSTLELGDSALYLCASRIQGEEDTQYFGPGTRLTVL.

The chain joins TRBV7-3 to TRBJ2-3; tentatively, D is TRBD1 or TRBD2 (5 bases each). Germline V gives CDR1 SGHTA, CDR2 FQGTGA. This CDR3 contains 14 residues. With 4 bases removed from V and 2 bases from J, the gap between germline ends came to 10 bases. This CDR3 reads CASSSGTYTDTQYF. The CDR3 region has the DNA TGTGCCAGCAGCTCGGGGACGTACACAGATACGCAGTATTTT.

In its sample, this clonotype was seen a few times. The chain links TRBV6-2 or TRBV6-3 to TRBJ2-1; no clear D. The assigned J gene may be wrong: the sequence end matches TRBJ2-5 better. The germline CDR1 and CDR2 sequences are MNHEY and SVGEGT. This CDR3 is 15 amino acids long. CDR3 amino acids: CASRRAIEGQETQYF. Written as DNA, the CDR3 is TGTGCCAGCAGACGGGCTATCGAAGGGCAAGAGACCCAGTACTTC.

Turning to this clonotype: A read error may account for a junction end that differs from germline. The rearrangement joins TRBV7-2 to TRBJ2-5; the D gene is possibly TRBD1 (6 bases). CDR3 size: 14 residues. Germline V gene data show CDR1 as SGHTA and CDR2 as FQGNSA. The CDR3: CAGSLGGHRETQYF. In DNA, the CDR3 is TGTGCCGGCAGCTTAGGGGGACATCGCGAGACCCAGTACTTC. Supplemented by reference TRBV7-2 and TRBJ2-5, the full variable domain reads GAGVSQSPSNKVTEKGKDVELRCDPISGHTALYWYRQSLGQGLEFLIYFQGNSAPDKSGLPSDRFSAERTGGSVSTLTIQRTQQEDSAVYLCAGSLGGHRETQYFGPGTRLLVL.

Only a few counts were recorded for this clonotype. V gene TRBV6-1 combines with J gene TRBJ2-3, with 10 bases aligning to TRBD2. Germline V CDR1 and CDR2: MNHNS, SASEGT. The CDR3 is 14 amino acids. V was clipped by 9 bases and J by 6 bases; unmatched bases: 9. In DNA form, the CDR3 reads TGTGCCAGTTTGAGCGGGGGGGCCAGGGATACGCAGTATTTT. Its translation: CASLSGGARDTQYF.

This clonotype was observed a handful of times. CDR3 coding DNA: TGTGCTAGTGGTCAAGGACAGGGAAGAAACCAAGAGACCCAGTACTTC. It translates to CASGQGQGRNQETQYF. The chain links TRBV12-5 to TRBJ2-5; TRBD1 matches 8 bases. CDR3 size: 16 residues. Germline CDR1 and CDR2: LGHNT and FRNRAP. J lost 0 bases, V lost 5 bases, and 8 bases had no gene match.

The rearrangement links TRBV7-9 to TRBJ1-5, with TRBD1 as a possible D gene (5 bases). Trimming shortened V by 3 bases and J by 6 bases, and 9 bases separated the two germline ends. This CDR3 spans 13 amino acids. Germline CDR1 is SEHNR and CDR2 is FQNEAQ (reference sequence). The CDR3 loop is CASSFQGSQPQHF. As DNA, the CDR3 is TGTGCCAGCAGCTTCCAGGGAAGTCAGCCCCAGCATTTT.

Only a few counts were recorded for this clonotype. This chain joins TRBV29-1 and TRBJ1-1; no clear D gene. The germline CDR1 and CDR2 sequences are SQVTM and ANQGSEA. CDR3 length: 12 amino acids. V was cut by 2 bases and J by 10 bases, with 14 bases left in between. The chain's CDR3 is CSVESNEVRAFF. The CDR3, as DNA: TGCAGCGTTGAATCGAACGAGGTACGAGCTTTCTTT.

This chain joins TRBV24-1 and TRBJ2-5, with D possibly being TRBD1 (5 bases). The V end was cut by 2 bases, the J end by 5 bases, with 14 bases between. CDR3 size: 15 residues. Germline CDR1 and CDR2: KGHDR and SFDVKD. CDR3 residues: CATSDSPAPGETQYF. The CDR3 DNA is TGTGCCACCAGTGATTCCCCCGCGCCAGGGGAGACCCAGTACTTC.

This clonotype has only a few counts. This chain uses TRBV5-5 with TRBJ2-7; no clear D. The CDR3 spans 12 residues. With 5 bases removed from V and 5 bases from J, the gap between germline ends came to 11 bases. The germline V gene encodes CDR1 SGHKS and CDR2 YYEKEE (reference sequence). The CDR3 here is CASSLFTNEQYF. CDR3 DNA sequence: TGTGCCAGCAGTTTGTTTACGAACGAGCAGTACTTC.